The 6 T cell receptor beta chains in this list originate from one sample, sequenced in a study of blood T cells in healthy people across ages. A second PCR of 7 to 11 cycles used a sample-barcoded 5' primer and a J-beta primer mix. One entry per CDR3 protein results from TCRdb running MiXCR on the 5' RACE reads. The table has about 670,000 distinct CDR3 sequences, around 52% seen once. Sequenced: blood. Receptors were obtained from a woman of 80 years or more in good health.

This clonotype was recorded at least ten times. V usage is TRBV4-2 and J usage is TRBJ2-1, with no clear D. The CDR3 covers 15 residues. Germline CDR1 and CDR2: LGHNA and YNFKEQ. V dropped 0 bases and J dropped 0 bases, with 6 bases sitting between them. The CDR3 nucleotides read TGTGCCAGCAGCCAAGACTACAACTCCTACAATGAGCAGTTCTTC. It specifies CASSQDYNSYNEQFF.

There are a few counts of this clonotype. The CDR3 here is CASSFGQAIGQYF. The CDR3 nucleotides read TGTGCCAGCAGCTTTGGACAGGCTATTGGGCAGTACTTC. This rearrangement joins TRBV7-9 to TRBJ2-5, with 7 bases that match TRBD1. V lost 3 bases to trimming and J lost 11 bases; unmatched junction nucleotides: 9. The germline V gene has CDR1 SEHNR and CDR2 FQNEAQ (reference sequence). The CDR3 is made up of 13 amino acids.

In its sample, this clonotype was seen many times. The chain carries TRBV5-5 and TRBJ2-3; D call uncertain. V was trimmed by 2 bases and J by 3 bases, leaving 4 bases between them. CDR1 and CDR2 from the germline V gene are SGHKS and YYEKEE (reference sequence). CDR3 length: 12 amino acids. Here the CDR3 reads CASSFQTDTQYF. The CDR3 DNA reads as TGTGCCAGCAGCTTTCAGACAGATACGCAGTATTTT.

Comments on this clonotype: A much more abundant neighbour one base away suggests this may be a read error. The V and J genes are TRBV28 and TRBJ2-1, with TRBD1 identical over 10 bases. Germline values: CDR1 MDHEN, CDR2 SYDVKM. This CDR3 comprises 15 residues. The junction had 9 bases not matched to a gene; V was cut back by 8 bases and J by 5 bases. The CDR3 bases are TGTGCCAGCGGATCCCCAGGGACAGGGGACAATGAGCAGTTCTTC. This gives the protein CASGSPGTGDNEQFF. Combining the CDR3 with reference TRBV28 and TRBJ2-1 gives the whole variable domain DVKVTQSSRYLVKRTGEKVFLECVQDMDHENMFWYRQDPGLGLRLIYFSYDVKMKEKGDIPEGYSVSREKKERFSLILESASTNQTSMYLCASGSPGTGDNEQFFGPGTRLTVL.

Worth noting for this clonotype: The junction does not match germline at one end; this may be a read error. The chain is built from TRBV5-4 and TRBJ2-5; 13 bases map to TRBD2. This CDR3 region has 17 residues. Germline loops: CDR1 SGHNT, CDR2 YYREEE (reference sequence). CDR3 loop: CASSDGGTSGAQKTQYF. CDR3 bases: TGTGCCAGCAGCGACGGCGGGACTAGCGGGGCCCAAAAGACCCAGTACTTC.

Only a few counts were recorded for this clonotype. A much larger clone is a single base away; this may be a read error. The CDR3 sequence is CSARGPLQETQYF. CDR3 nucleotides: TGCAGTGCTAGAGGCCCTCTCCAGGAGACCCAGTACTTC. V and J are TRBV20-1 and TRBJ2-5, with unresolved D. There are 13 residues in the CDR3. V lost 1 base to trimming and J lost 5 bases, with 11 bases between them. Germline V lookup: CDR1 DFQATT, CDR2 SNEGSKA (reference sequence).